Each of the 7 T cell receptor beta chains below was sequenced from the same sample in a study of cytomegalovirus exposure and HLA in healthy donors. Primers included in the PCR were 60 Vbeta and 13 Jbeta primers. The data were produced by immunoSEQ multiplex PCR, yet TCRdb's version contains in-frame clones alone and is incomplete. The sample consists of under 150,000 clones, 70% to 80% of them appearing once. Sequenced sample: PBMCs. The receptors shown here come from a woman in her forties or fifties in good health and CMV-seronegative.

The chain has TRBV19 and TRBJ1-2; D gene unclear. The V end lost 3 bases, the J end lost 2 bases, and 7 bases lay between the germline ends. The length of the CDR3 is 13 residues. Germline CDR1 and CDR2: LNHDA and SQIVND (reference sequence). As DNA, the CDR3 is TGTGCCAGTAGTATTATTAAAAACTATGGCTACACCTTC. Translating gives CASSIIKNYGYTF.

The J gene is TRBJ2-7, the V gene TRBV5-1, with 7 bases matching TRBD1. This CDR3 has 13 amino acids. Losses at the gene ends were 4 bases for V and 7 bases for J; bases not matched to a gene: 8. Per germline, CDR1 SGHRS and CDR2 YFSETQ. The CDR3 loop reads CASSATTGREQYF. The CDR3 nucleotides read TGCGCCAGCAGCGCCACGACAGGGCGGGAGCAGTACTTC.

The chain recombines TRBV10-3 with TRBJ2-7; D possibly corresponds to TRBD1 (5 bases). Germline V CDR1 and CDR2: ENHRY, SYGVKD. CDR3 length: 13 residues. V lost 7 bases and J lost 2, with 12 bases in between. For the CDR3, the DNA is TGTGCCATCAACCCAGGGATGGCCTACGAGCAGTACTTC. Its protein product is CAINPGMAYEQYF.

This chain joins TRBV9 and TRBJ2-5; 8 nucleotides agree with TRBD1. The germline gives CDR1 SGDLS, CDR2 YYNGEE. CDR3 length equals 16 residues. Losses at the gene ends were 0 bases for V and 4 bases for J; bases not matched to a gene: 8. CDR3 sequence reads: CASSVVGRGRGETQYF. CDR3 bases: TGTGCCAGCAGCGTAGTGGGCAGGGGGCGAGGAGAGACCCAGTACTTC.

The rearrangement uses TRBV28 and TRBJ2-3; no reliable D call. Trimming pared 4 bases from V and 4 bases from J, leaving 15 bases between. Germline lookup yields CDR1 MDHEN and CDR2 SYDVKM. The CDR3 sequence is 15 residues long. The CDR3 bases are TGTGCCAGCAGTTCTGCGGCCTACCCTGCAGATACGCAGTATTTT. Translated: CASSSAAYPADTQYF.

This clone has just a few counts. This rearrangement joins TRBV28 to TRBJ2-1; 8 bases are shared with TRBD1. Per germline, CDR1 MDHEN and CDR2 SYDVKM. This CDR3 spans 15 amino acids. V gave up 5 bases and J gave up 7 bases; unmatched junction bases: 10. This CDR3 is CASSRPDRGKNEQFF. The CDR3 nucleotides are TGTGCCAGCAGTCGGCCCGACAGGGGTAAGAATGAGCAGTTCTTC.

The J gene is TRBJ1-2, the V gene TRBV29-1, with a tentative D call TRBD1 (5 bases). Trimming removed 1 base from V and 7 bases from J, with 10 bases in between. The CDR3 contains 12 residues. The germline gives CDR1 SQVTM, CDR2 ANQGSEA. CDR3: CSVEGGQGGYTF. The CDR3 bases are TGCAGCGTTGAAGGGGGCCAGGGTGGCTACACCTTC.